The 3 T cell receptor beta chains below come from one sample, sequenced in a study of cytomegalovirus exposure and HLA in healthy donors. Sequenced by immunoSEQ multiplex PCR; TCRdb stores in-frame clones only, minus some. The table includes tens of thousands of clones, around 94% detected once. The specimen was PBMCs. These receptors all come from a woman aged 18 to 35 in good health and CMV-seropositive.

The CDR3 nucleotides are TGTGCCAGCAGCTTAGTAGCCTCCGGGGGGGCTTCTGAAGCTTTCTTT. Protein: CASSLVASGGASEAFF. This sequence joins TRBV7-6 and TRBJ1-1; possibly TRBD1 for D (6 bases). CDR1 is SGHVS, CDR2 FNYEAQ, per germline. The CDR3 has 16 amino acids. V was clipped by 1 base and J by 6 bases, with 18 bases between them.

The V call is TRBV4-2, the J call TRBJ2-3; 12 bases are shared with TRBD2. The CDR3 is made up of 19 amino acids. Germline V lookup: CDR1 LGHNA, CDR2 YNFKEQ. The V segment lost 5 bases and the J segment 0 bases; nucleotides outside the gene matches: 12. The CDR3 is CASSTGLAGTITSTDTQYF. The CDR3 coding sequence is TGTGCCAGCAGCACAGGACTAGCGGGAACCATAACTAGCACAGATACGCAGTATTTT.

V gene TRBV28 combines with J gene TRBJ1-5; D is perhaps TRBD1 (6 bases). CDR1 and CDR2 from the germline V gene are MDHEN and SYDVKM. Trimming removed 1 base at V and 4 bases at J, with 11 bases between. The CDR3 is 15 amino acids. The CDR3 DNA reads TGTGCCAGCAGTTTATCTGACAGGAATAATCAGCCCCAGCATTTT. Protein: CASSLSDRNNQPQHF.